The T cell receptor beta chain under discussion was sequenced for a study of blood T cells in healthy people across ages. In this sample, this clonotype turned up a few times. CDR1 and CDR2 from the germline V gene are SGHRS and YFSETQ. Trimming removed 1 base at V and 12 bases at J, with 17 bases between. CDR3 length equals 14 residues. Primers used in a second PCR of roughly 7 to 11 cycles were a sample-barcoded 5' primer and a J-beta primer mix. TCRdb re-called the 5' RACE reads through MiXCR, storing one row per CDR3 protein. The sample includes 780,000 or so distinct CDR3 sequences, 56% seen only once; the top ten take around 24%.

The chain carries TRBV5-1 and TRBJ2-1, with D unclear. This receptor was taken from a middle-aged man in good health. Sequenced sample: blood. CDR3 bases: TGCGCCAGCAGCTTGACAGACCCCAAATGGGGGCAGTTCTTC. Translated: CASSLTDPKWGQFF.